The next 20 T cell receptor beta chains were all read from a single sample in a study of blood T cells in healthy people across ages. Combining a sample-barcoded 5' primer with a J-beta primer mix, a second PCR ran for roughly 7 to 11 cycles. Each CDR3 protein gets one entry after TCRdb re-called the 5' RACE reads with MiXCR. The table has approximately 1.5 million distinct CDR3 sequences, less than 45% seen once; the top ten hold under 5%. Material: blood. These TCRs come from a woman between 18 and 30 years old in good health.

The rearrangement uses TRBV20-1 and TRBJ2-1, with 8 bases that match TRBD2. This CDR3 has 15 residues. The junction had 7 bases not matched to a gene; V was cut back by 3 bases and J by 3 bases. Germline V gene data show CDR1 as DFQATT and CDR2 as SNEGSKA (reference sequence). CDR3 nucleotides: TGCAGTGCTAGGTGGCGGGGGGTACTCTACAATGAGCAGTTCTTC. The encoded protein is CSARWRGVLYNEQFF.

This sequence joins TRBV29-1 and TRBJ2-5, with D perhaps assigned TRBD1 or TRBD2 (5 bases each). The CDR3 contains 14 residues. Germline loops: CDR1 SQVTM, CDR2 ANQGSEA. V shed 6 bases and J shed 4 bases, with 18 bases lying between them. This CDR3 reads CSVETPGRLETQYF. The CDR3 bases are TGCAGCGTCGAGACCCCGGGGCGGCTAGAGACCCAGTACTTC.

This chain links TRBV29-1 with TRBJ1-2; D may be TRBD1 (5 bases). CDR1 SQVTM and CDR2 ANQGSEA come from the germline V gene. CDR3 length equals 13 residues. The V end lost 2 bases, the J end lost 3 bases, and 10 bases lay between the germline ends. CDR3 sequence (DNA): TGCAGCGTTGAATGGCAGGGCCACTATGGCTACACCTTC. Its protein product is CSVEWQGHYGYTF.

The chain links TRBV29-1 to TRBJ1-1; no reliable D call. Germline CDR1 reads SQVTM; CDR2 reads ANQGSEA. The CDR3 sequence is 14 residues long. V was shortened by 4 bases and J by 0 bases, with 12 bases between the two germline ends. The CDR3 nucleotides are TGCAGCGTTGTCCTCCGGACGGTGAACACTGAAGCTTTCTTT. It encodes CSVVLRTVNTEAFF.

The rearrangement links TRBV27 to TRBJ2-1; D possibly matches TRBD1 or TRBD2 (6 bases each). CDR1 MNHEY and CDR2 SMNVEV come from the germline V gene (reference sequence). V lost 5 bases and J lost 2, with 10 bases in between. The length of the CDR3 is 14 residues. The CDR3 DNA sequence: TGTGCCAGCAGTCCAGGGGAGGCCTACAATGAGCAGTTCTTC. Translating it yields CASSPGEAYNEQFF.

The chain combines TRBV7-9 with TRBJ1-4; D is unresolved. This CDR3 spans 15 amino acids. Germline V gene sequence: CDR1 SEHNR, CDR2 FQNEAQ (reference sequence). With 3 bases removed from V and 5 bases from J, the gap between germline ends came to 13 bases. The CDR3 DNA follows: TGTGCCAGCAGCTTCAAGGACTCACTGAATGAAAAACTGTTTTTT. Translating gives CASSFKDSLNEKLFF.

The gene calls are TRBV27 and TRBJ2-1; D may correspond to TRBD1 or TRBD2 (5 bases each). The ends were cut back, 8 bases at V and 9 bases at J, with 17 bases in the middle. The length of the CDR3 is 13 residues. From germline, CDR1 is MNHEY and CDR2 SMNVEV (reference sequence). CDR3 in amino acids: CASVGDSSSEQFF. DNA of the CDR3: TGTGCCAGCGTGGGAGACAGCTCGAGTGAGCAGTTCTTC.

The rearrangement joins TRBV5-1 to TRBJ2-3, with 7 bases lining up with TRBD1. Looked up from germline, CDR1 is SGHRS and CDR2 is YFSETQ. The CDR3 has 16 amino acids. J was trimmed by 0 bases and V by 5 bases; bases with no gene match: 9. In DNA form, the CDR3 reads TGCGCCAGCAGACAGGGACAGTCCCTGAGCACAGATACGCAGTATTTT. It yields the protein CASRQGQSLSTDTQYF.

This clonotype was seen only a few times. The chain couples TRBV3-1 to TRBJ1-6, with unresolved D. Germline lookup yields CDR1 LGHDT and CDR2 YNNKEL (reference sequence). The CDR3 contains 16 residues. The germline V and J ends were trimmed by 4 bases and 0 bases, with 10 bases remaining between them. The CDR3 nucleotides are TGTGCCAGCAGCCTCTGGAGGTTCTCCTATAATTCACCCCTCCACTTT. Its protein is CASSLWRFSYNSPLHF. Based on the CDR3 plus reference TRBV3-1 and TRBJ1-6, the full variable domain is DTAVSQTPKYLVTQMGNDKSIKCEQNLGHDTMYWYKQDSKKFLKIMFSYNNKELIINETVPNRFSPKSPDKAHLNLHINSLELGDSAVYFCASSLWRFSYNSPLHFGNGTRLTVT.

The chain carries TRBV18 and TRBJ2-4, with a possible D match to TRBD2 (5 bases). The germline V gene has CDR1 KGHSH and CDR2 LQKENI. Trimming removed 3 bases at V and 13 bases at J, with 19 bases between. The CDR3 consists of 14 residues. The CDR3 is CASSPSTVGWEQYF. The DNA of the CDR3 is TGTGCCAGCTCACCGTCAACTGTTGGATGGGAGCAGTACTTC. The variable domain in full, completed from reference TRBV18 and TRBJ2-4, reads NAGVMQNPRHLVRRRGQEARLRCSPMKGHSHVYWYRQLPEEGLKFMVYLQKENIIDESGMPKERFSAEFPKEGPSILRIQQVVRGDSAAYFCASSPSTVGWEQYFGAGTRLSVL.

As to this clonotype: At one end, the junction sequence differs from germline, possibly due to a read error. This chain links TRBV4-3 with TRBJ2-1; the D is unclear. CDR3 length: 15 residues. Germline loops: CDR1 LGHNA, CDR2 YSLEER. CDR3 protein: CAGSHGGNSYNEQFF. The CDR3 DNA is TGCGCCGGCAGCCATGGCGGCAACTCCTACAATGAGCAGTTCTTC.

This clonotype turned up a few times. The CDR3 region is CASSPRDPRSTDTQYF. The CDR3, as DNA: TGTGCCAGCAGCCCAAGGGACCCCCGAAGCACAGATACGCAGTATTTT. The rearrangement joins TRBV11-2 to TRBJ2-3; tentatively, D is TRBD1 or TRBD2 (5 bases each). Germline V gene sequence: CDR1 SGHAT, CDR2 FQNNGV. The CDR3 has 16 residues. The germline V and J ends were trimmed by 5 bases and 0 bases, with 15 bases remaining between them.

V is TRBV4-3 and J is TRBJ2-1; D not certain. V shed 4 bases and J shed 10 bases, with 17 bases lying between them. The CDR3 spans 14 residues. The germline CDR1 and CDR2 sequences are LGHNA and YSLEER. CDR3 loop: CASSLPFRVYEQFF. Written as DNA, the CDR3 is TGCGCCAGCAGCCTACCGTTCCGGGTATACGAGCAGTTCTTC.

This clonotype was counted between two and nine times. This chain uses TRBV3-1 with TRBJ2-2, with 10 bases that match TRBD2. Trimming took 2 bases from V and 5 from J; bases not matched to a gene: 5. CDR3 length equals 16 residues. Germline values: CDR1 LGHDT, CDR2 YNNKEL (reference sequence). This chain's CDR3 is CASSQRLAGVTGELFF. The CDR3 coding sequence is TGTGCCAGCAGCCAAAGACTAGCGGGCGTTACCGGGGAGCTGTTTTTT.

This clonotype was picked up a small number of times. The chain recombines TRBV12-5 with TRBJ2-5; 7 bases are shared with TRBD1. Germline loops: CDR1 LGHNT, CDR2 FRNRAP. Trimming removed 0 bases from V and 5 bases from J; junction bases left unmatched: 9. The CDR3 is made up of 16 amino acids. This chain's CDR3 is CASGLVLHRGPETQYF. CDR3 coding DNA: TGTGCTAGTGGTTTGGTTCTCCACAGGGGCCCGGAGACCCAGTACTTC.

Worth noting for this clonotype: Compared with germline, one end of the junction differs, possibly owing to a read error. The rearrangement uses TRBV19 and TRBJ1-5; D might be TRBD1 (6 bases). CDR3 length equals 15 residues. Germline CDR1 reads LNHDA; CDR2 reads SQIVND (reference sequence). The CDR3 DNA is TGTGCCAGTAGTTACAAGGGGGATAGCTATCAGCCCCAGCATTTT. Encoded protein: CASSYKGDSYQPQHF.

This clonotype was recorded once. V gene TRBV20-1 combines with J gene TRBJ1-2; D is possibly TRBD1 (5 bases). CDR1 and CDR2 from the germline V gene are DFQATT and SNEGSKA (reference sequence). V gave up 3 bases and J gave up 8 bases, with 19 bases separating them. The CDR3 runs 14 residues. CDR3 loop: CSARKTGAKGGYTF. Written as DNA, the CDR3 is TGCAGTGCTAGGAAGACCGGGGCTAAGGGCGGCTACACCTTC.

The gene calls are TRBV28 and TRBJ2-1; 7 nucleotides match TRBD1. After removal of 4 bases from V and 0 bases from J, the junction contained 6 bases not matched to a gene. This CDR3 region has 16 residues. Germline V lookup: CDR1 MDHEN, CDR2 SYDVKM. The DNA of the CDR3 is TGTGCCAGCAGTTCGCGCTCAGGGGGCTCCTACAATGAGCAGTTCTTC. This translates into CASSSRSGGSYNEQFF.

V is TRBV20-1 and J is TRBJ2-1; a weak D match, TRBD1 (6 bases). CDR1 and CDR2 from the germline V gene are DFQATT and SNEGSKA (reference sequence). The CDR3 totals 13 residues. V was trimmed by 4 bases and J by 9 bases, leaving 16 bases between them. CDR3 DNA: TGCAGTGCTAAGGCAAGGGGGAAGACTGAGCAGTTCTTC. It specifies CSAKARGKTEQFF.

In this sample, this clonotype turned up a few times. The CDR3 DNA sequence: TGCAGTGCTCCAAAACGGGACAGAGGGAATGAAGCTTTCTTT. Protein product: CSAPKRDRGNEAFF. This chain links TRBV20-1 with TRBJ1-1; 7 bases line up with TRBD1. Germline values: CDR1 DFQATT, CDR2 SNEGSKA (reference sequence). CDR3 length: 14 amino acids. V shed 5 bases and J 7 bases; nucleotides not matched to a gene: 13.